This is a list of T cell receptor beta chains from one sample in a study of blood T cell repertoires in COVID-19. Libraries were prepared by immunoSEQ multiplex PCR; TCRdb keeps only in-frame clonotypes and omits some of them. Of approximately 190,000 clones listed, around four fifths were seen once; the top ten hold around 5.2%. The sample taken for sequencing was peripheral blood. All receptors come from a woman between 25 and 40 years old with acute or convalescent COVID-19. Both conserved end residues are part of each CDR3. The D gene is left open where the match is weak. Clone sizes are given selectively: once, few, many, or a class where the clone is expanded.

d_gene: -
abundance: -
j_gene: TRBJ1-2
v_gene: TRBV3-1/TRBV3-2
CDR3aa: CASSQPAGNGYTF
CDR3nt: TGTGCCAGCAGCCAACCCGCCGGGAATGGCTACACCTTC

d_gene: -
abundance: few
j_gene: TRBJ2-3
v_gene: TRBV19
CDR3aa: CASSIVLTYTDTQYF
CDR3nt: TGTGCCAGTAGTATTGTGCTAACCTACACAGATACGCAGTATTTT

d_gene: -
abundance: few
j_gene: TRBJ2-2
v_gene: TRBV9
CDR3aa: CASSPGGRGRNTGELFF
CDR3nt: TGTGCCAGCAGCCCAGGGGGGCGAGGGAGGAACACCGGGGAGCTGTTTTTT

d_gene: TRBD1
abundance: -
j_gene: TRBJ2-7
v_gene: TRBV19
CDR3aa: CASSTGTGYEQYF
CDR3nt: TGTGCCAGTAGTACTGGGACAGGATACGAGCAGTACTTC

d_gene: TRBD1
abundance: -
j_gene: TRBJ2-5
v_gene: TRBV7-2
CDR3aa: CASSQDRGRQETQYF
CDR3nt: TGTGCCAGCAGCCAGGACAGGGGGCGGCAAGAGACCCAGTACTTC

d_gene: -
abundance: once
j_gene: TRBJ2-1
v_gene: TRBV3-1/TRBV3-2
CDR3aa: CASSQDPLRRGEQFF
CDR3nt: TGTGCCAGCAGCCAAGATCCCCTGCGCAGGGGTGAGCAGTTCTTC

d_gene: -
abundance: -
j_gene: TRBJ2-1
v_gene: TRBV27
CDR3aa: CASESRAVNYNEQFF
CDR3nt: TGTGCCAGCGAATCTCGAGCGGTAAACTACAATGAGCAGTTCTTC

d_gene: -
abundance: -
j_gene: TRBJ1-2
v_gene: TRBV12-3/TRBV12-4
CDR3aa: CAIPQGNHGYTF
CDR3nt: TGTGCCATCCCACAGGGTAATCATGGCTACACCTTC

d_gene: -
abundance: -
j_gene: TRBJ1-5
v_gene: TRBV6-6
CDR3aa: CASSYEGGRGQPQHF
CDR3nt: TGTGCCAGCAGTTACGAGGGGGGGCGCGGCCAGCCCCAGCATTTT

d_gene: TRBD1
abundance: -
j_gene: TRBJ1-2
v_gene: TRBV7-9
CDR3aa: CASSPTGTGTYGYTF
CDR3nt: TGTGCCAGCAGCCCTACCGGGACAGGGACCTATGGCTACACCTTC

d_gene: -
abundance: -
j_gene: TRBJ1-3
v_gene: TRBV28
CDR3aa: CASSGERTIYF
CDR3nt: TGTGCCAGCAGCGGAGAAAGGACCATATATTTT

d_gene: -
abundance: -
j_gene: TRBJ1-2
v_gene: TRBV5-8
CDR3aa: CASSARTRLLGYTF
CDR3nt: TGTGCCAGCAGCGCCCGGACACGGCTCTTGGGCTACACCTTC